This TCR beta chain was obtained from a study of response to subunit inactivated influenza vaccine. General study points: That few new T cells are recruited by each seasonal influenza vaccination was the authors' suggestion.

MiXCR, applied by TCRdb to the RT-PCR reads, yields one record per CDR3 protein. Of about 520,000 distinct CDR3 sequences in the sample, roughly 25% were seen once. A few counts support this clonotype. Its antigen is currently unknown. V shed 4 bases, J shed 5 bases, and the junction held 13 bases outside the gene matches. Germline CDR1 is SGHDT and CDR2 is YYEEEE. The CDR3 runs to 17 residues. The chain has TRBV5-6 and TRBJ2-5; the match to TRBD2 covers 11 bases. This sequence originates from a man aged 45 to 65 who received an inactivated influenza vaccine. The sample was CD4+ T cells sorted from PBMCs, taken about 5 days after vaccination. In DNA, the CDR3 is TGTGCCAGCAGCCCCACCGTTAGCGGGGGGGCCGTGGAGACCCAGTACTTC. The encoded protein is CASSPTVSGGAVETQYF.